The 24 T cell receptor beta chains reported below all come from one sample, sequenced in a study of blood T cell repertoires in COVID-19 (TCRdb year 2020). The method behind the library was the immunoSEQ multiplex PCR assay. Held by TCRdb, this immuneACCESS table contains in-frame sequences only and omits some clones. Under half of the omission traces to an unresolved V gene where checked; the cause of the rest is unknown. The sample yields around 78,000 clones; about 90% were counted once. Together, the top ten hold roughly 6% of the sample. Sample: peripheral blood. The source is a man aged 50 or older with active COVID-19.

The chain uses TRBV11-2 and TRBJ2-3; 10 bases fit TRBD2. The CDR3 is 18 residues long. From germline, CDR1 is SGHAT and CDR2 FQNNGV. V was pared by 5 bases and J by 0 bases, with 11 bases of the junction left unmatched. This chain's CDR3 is CASSRRLAGSTSTDTQYF. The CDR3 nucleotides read TGTGCCAGCAGCCGAAGACTAGCGGGTTCTACTAGCACAGATACGCAGTATTTT.

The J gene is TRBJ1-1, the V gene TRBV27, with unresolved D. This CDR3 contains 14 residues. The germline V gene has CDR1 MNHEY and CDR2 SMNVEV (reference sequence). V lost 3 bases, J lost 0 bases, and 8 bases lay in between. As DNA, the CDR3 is TGTGCCAGCAGTTTTCCCCCTATGAACACTGAAGCTTTCTTT. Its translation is CASSFPPMNTEAFF.

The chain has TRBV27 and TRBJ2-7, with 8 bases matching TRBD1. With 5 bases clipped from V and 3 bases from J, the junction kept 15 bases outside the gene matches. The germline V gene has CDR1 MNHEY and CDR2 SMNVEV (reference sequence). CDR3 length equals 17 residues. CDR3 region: CASSASLSTGDFYEQYF. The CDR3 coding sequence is TGTGCCAGCAGTGCGTCCCTTTCGACAGGGGACTTCTACGAGCAGTACTTC.

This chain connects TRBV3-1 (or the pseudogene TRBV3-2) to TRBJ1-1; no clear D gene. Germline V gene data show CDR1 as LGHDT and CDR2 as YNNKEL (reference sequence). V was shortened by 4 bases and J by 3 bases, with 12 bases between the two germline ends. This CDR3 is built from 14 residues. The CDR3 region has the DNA TGTGCCAGCAGCCCCTCCCACGGAGACACTGAAGCTTTCTTT. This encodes CASSPSHGDTEAFF.

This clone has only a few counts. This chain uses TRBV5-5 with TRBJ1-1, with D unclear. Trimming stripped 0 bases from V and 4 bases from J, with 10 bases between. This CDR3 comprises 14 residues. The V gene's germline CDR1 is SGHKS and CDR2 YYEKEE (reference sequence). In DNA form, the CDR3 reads TGTGCCAGCAGCTTGGGTCTGGGGAGCACTGAAGCTTTCTTT. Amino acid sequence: CASSLGLGSTEAFF.

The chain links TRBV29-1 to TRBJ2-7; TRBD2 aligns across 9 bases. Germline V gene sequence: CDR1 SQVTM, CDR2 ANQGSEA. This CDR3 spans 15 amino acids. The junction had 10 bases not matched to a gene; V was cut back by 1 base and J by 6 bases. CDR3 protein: CSVEGWHSGRGEQYF. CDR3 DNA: TGCAGCGTTGAAGGGTGGCATAGCGGGAGAGGCGAGCAGTACTTC.

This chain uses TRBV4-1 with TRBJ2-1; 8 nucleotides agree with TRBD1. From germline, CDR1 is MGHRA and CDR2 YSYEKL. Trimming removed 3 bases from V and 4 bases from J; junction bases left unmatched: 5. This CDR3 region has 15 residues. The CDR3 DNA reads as TGCGCCAGCAGCCACGGGACAGGCTATTACAATGAGCAGTTCTTC. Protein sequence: CASSHGTGYYNEQFF.

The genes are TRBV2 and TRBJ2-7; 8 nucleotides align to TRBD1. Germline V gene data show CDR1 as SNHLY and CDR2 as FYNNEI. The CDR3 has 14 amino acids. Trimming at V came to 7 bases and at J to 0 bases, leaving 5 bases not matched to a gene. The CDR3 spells CASTRDRSSYEQYF. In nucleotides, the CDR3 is TGTGCCAGCACCCGGGACAGGTCCTCCTACGAGCAGTACTTC.

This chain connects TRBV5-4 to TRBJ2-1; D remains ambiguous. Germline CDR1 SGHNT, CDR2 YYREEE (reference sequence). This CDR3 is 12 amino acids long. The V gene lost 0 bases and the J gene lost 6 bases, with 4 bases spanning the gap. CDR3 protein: CASSLAGNEQFF. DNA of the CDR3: TGTGCCAGCAGCTTGGCCGGCAATGAGCAGTTCTTC. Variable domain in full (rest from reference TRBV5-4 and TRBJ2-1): ETGVTQSPTHLIKTRGQQVTLRCSSQSGHNTVSWYQQALGQGPQFIFQYYREEENGRGNFPPRFSGLQFPNYSSELNVNALELDDSALYLCASSLAGNEQFFGPGTRLTVL.

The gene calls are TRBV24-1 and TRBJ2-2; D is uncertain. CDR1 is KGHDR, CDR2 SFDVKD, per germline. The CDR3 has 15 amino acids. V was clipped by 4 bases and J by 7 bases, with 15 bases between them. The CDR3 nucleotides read TGTGCCACCAGTGACCCCGTGTCTGTGAGCGGGGAGCTGTTTTTT. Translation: CATSDPVSVSGELFF.

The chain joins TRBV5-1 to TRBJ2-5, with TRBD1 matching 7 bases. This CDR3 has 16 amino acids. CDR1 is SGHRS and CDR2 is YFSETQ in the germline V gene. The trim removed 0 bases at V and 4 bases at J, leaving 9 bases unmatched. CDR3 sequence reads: CASSLEDRTFLETQYF. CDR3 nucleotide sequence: TGCGCCAGCAGCTTGGAGGACAGGACTTTCCTAGAGACCCAGTACTTC.

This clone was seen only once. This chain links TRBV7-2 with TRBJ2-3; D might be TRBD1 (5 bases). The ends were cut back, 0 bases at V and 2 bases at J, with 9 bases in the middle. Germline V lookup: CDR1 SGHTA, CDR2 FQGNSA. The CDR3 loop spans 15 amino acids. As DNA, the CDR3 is TGTGCCAGCAGCTTAGCGGGGCTGTCCACAGATACGCAGTATTTT. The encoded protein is CASSLAGLSTDTQYF.

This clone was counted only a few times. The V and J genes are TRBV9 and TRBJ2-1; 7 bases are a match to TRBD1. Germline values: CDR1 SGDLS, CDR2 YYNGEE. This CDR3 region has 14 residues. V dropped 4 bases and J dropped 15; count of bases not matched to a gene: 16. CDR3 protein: CASSLGTALLAPFF. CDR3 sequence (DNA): TGTGCCAGCAGCCTCGGGACAGCCCTTTTGGCCCCGTTCTTC.

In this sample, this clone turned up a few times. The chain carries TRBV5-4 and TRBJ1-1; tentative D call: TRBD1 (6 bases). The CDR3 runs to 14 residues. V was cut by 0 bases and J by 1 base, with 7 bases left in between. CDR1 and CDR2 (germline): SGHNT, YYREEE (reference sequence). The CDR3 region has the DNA TGTGCCAGCAGCTTGGAACAGGGGAACACTGAAGCTTTCTTT. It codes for CASSLEQGNTEAFF.

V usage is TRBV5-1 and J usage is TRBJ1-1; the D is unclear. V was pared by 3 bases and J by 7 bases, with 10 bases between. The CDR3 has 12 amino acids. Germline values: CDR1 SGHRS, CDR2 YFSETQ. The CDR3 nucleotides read TGCGCCAGCAGCTGGTCCGGGGTTGAAGCTTTCTTT. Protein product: CASSWSGVEAFF.

CDR3 protein: CASSWGTKGGSADTQYF. The DNA for the CDR3 is TGCGCCAGCAGCTGGGGGACAAAAGGGGGCTCGGCAGATACGCAGTATTTT. The chain links TRBV5-1 to TRBJ2-3, with 7 bases lining up with TRBD1. With 3 bases clipped from V and 4 bases from J, the junction kept 14 bases outside the gene matches. The CDR3 is 17 amino acids. Per the germline V gene, CDR1 is SGHRS and CDR2 is YFSETQ.

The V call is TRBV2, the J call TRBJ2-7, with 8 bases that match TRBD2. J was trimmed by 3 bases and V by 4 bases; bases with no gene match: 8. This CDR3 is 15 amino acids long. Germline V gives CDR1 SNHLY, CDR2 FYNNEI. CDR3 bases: TGTGCCAGCAGTGTCGGGAGGGTTGAGTACTACGAGCAGTACTTC. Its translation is CASSVGRVEYYEQYF.

This CDR3 is CASSPVHGAVPSYEQYF. The CDR3 DNA is TGTGCCAGCAGCCCGGTCCATGGCGCGGTCCCGTCCTACGAGCAGTACTTC. The chain joins TRBV4-2 to TRBJ2-7; D not certain. Trimming left V 4 bases short and J 1 base short, with 20 bases between. This CDR3 has 17 residues. In germline, CDR1 is LGHNA, CDR2 YNFKEQ.

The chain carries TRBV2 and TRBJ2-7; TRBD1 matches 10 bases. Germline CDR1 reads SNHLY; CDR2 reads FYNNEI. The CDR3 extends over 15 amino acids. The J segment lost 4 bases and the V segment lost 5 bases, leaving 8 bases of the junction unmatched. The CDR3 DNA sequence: TGTGCCAGCAGTTACCCCGGGACAGGGGTTTACGAGCAGTACTTC. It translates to CASSYPGTGVYEQYF.

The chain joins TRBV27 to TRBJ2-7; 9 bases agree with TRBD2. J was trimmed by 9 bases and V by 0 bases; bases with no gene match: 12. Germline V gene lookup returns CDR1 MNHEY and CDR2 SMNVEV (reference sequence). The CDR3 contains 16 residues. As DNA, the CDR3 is TGTGCCAGCAGTTTATCCACAACCGGGACTAGCACAGTGCAGTACTTC. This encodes CASSLSTTGTSTVQYF.

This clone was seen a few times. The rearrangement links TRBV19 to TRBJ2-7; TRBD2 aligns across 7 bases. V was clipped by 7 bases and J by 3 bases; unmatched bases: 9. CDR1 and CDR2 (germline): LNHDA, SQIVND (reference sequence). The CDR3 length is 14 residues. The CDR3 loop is CASNTGEGLYEQYF. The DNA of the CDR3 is TGTGCCAGTAATACGGGGGAGGGCCTCTACGAGCAGTACTTC.

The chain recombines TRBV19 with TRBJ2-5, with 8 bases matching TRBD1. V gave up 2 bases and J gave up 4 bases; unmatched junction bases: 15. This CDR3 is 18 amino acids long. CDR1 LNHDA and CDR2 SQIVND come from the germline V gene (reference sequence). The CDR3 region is CASSIIGARGRERETQYF. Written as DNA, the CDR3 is TGTGCCAGTAGTATAATCGGGGCCAGGGGGCGAGAGAGAGAGACCCAGTACTTC.

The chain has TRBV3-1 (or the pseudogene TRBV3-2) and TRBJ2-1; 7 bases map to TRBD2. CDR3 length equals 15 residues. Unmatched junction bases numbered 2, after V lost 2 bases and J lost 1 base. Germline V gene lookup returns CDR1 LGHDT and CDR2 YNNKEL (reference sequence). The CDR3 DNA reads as TGTGCCAGCAGCCAATACGGGGGGTCCTACAATGAGCAGTTCTTC. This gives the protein CASSQYGGSYNEQFF.

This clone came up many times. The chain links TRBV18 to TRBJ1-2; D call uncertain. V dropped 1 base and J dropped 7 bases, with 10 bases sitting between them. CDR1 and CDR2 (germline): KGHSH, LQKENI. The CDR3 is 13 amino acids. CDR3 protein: CASSPRTASGYTF. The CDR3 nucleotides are TGTGCCAGCTCACCACGAACAGCAAGTGGCTACACCTTC.